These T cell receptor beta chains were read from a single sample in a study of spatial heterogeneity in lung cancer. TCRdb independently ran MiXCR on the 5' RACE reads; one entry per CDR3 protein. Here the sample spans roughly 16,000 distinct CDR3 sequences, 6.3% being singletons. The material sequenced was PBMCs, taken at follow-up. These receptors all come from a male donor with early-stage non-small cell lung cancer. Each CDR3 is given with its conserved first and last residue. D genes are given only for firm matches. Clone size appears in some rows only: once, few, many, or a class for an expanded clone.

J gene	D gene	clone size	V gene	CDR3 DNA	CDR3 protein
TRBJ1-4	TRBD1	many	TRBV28	TGTGCCAGCAGTACGGGGACAGGGAGGGAAAAACTGTTTTTT	CASSTGTGREKLFF
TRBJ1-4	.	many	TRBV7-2	TGTGCCAGCAGCCCACAGGGTTCAACTAATGAAAAACTGTTTTTT	CASSPQGSTNEKLFF
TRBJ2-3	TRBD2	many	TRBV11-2	TGTGCCAGCAGCCGCAAAGTCGTAACCACCGGGGGGGCAGATACGCAGTATTTT	CASSRKVVTTGGADTQYF
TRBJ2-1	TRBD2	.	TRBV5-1	TGCGCCAGCAGCATTTTAGCGGGAGTACGCAATGAGCAGTTCTTC	CASSILAGVRNEQFF
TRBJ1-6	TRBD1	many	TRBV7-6	TGTGCCAGCAGCTTAGCGGGATTGACAGGGGGTCGGAGGTCACCCCTCCACTTT	CASSLAGLTGGRRSPLHF
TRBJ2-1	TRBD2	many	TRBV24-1	TGTGCCACCGCCCAGCGGGAGGGCCAGTTCGATGAGCAGTTCTTC	CATAQREGQFDEQFF
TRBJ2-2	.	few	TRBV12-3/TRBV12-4	TGTGCCAGCAGTCAACTAGCACAGAACACCGGGGAGCTGTTTTTT	CASSQLAQNTGELFF
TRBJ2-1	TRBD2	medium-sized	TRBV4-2	TGTGCCAGCAGCCAAGCATGGAGCGGGAGAGTCGATGAGCAGTTCTTC	CASSQAWSGRVDEQFF
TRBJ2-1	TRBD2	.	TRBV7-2	TGTGCCAGCAGCCCTTTAGCGGGAGAGCAGTTCTTC	CASSPLAGEQFF
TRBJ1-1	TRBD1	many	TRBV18	TGTGCCAGCTCACCCACGGGACAGGGGGCTGGTGAAGCTTTCTTT	CASSPTGQGAGEAFF
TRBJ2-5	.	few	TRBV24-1	TGTGCCACCAGTGATTCTCAGGACAGCCCTGTGGAGACCCAGTACTTC	CATSDSQDSPVETQYF
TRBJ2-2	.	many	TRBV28	TGTGCCAGCAGTTTGCACAGGGCATGGGCGGACACCGGGGAGCTGTTTTTT	CASSLHRAWADTGELFF
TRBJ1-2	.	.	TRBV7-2	TGTGCCAGCAGCCCGAACCGCTATGGCTACACCTTC	CASSPNRYGYTF
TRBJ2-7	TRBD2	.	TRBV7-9	TGTGCCAGCAGCACCTCAGGGCGGACTAGCTCCTACGAGCGGTACTTC	CASSTSGRTSSYERYF
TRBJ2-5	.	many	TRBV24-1	TGTGCCACCAGTGAAACAAACCAAGAGACCCAGTACTTC	CATSETNQETQYF
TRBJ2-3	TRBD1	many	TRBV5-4	TGTGCCAGCAGCCCGAAGGGGGACAGGGGCACAGATACGCAGTATTTT	CASSPKGDRGTDTQYF
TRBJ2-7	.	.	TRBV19	TGTGCCAGTACTCGTCAGGGCACGGGCGAGCAGTACTTC	CASTRQGTGEQYF
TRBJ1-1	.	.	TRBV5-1	TGTGCCAGCAGCTTATGGGGCCCTGAAGCTTTCTTT	CASSLWGPEAFF
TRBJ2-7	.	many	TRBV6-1	TGTGCCAGCAGTGAAGTGGTACCCATCCCGAAGTACTTC	CASSEVVPIPKYF
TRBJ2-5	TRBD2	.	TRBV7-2	TGTGCCAGCAGCTCGTGGGGTTCCTTCAGGGAGGGGACCCAGTACTTC	CASSSWGSFREGTQYF
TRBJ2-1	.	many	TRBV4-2	TGTGCCAGCAGCCAAGTCCAAGGGACTGTCAATGAGCAGTTCTTC	CASSQVQGTVNEQFF
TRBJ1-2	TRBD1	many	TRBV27	TGTGCCAGCAGTCCCGACAGGGGGGCGAGCTACACCTTC	CASSPDRGASYTF
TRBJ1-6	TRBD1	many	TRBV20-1	TGCAGTGCTATTCGAACCGGGACAGCGAATTCACCCCTCCACTTT	CSAIRTGTANSPLHF
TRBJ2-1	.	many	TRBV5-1	TGCGCCAGCAGCTTGGCTGAGGGGGGCTACAACAATGAGCAGTTCTTC	CASSLAEGGYNNEQFF
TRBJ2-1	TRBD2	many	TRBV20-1	TGCAGTGCCCCGGGGGGTGCGCCTATCTACAATGAGCAGTTCTTC	CSAPGGAPIYNEQFF
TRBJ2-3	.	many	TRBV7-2	TGTGCCAGCAGCATTAACTGGGCCCCCACAGATACGCAGTATTTT	CASSINWAPTDTQYF
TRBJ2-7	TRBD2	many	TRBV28	TGTGCCAGCAGTTCTATAGCGGGAGGGCCATACGAGCAGTACTTC	CASSSIAGGPYEQYF
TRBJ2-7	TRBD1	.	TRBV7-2	TGTGCCAGCAGCTTGGGGACGATTAGACAGGGCTACGAGCAGTACTTC	CASSLGTIRQGYEQYF
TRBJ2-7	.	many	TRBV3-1	TGTGCCAGCAGCCTAAGAAGGGGCGAGCAGTACTTC	CASSLRRGEQYF
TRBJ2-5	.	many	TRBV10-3	TGTGCCATCAGTGACCCCAGGGGAGAGACCCAGTACTTC	CAISDPRGETQYF
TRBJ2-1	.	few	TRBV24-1	TGTGCCACCAGTGAACCCGGACCCTACGGCTCCTACAATGAGCAGTTCTTC	CATSEPGPYGSYNEQFF
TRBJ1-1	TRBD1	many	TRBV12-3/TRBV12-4	TGTGCCAGCAGCAGACAGGGGAACACTGAAGCTTTCTTT	CASSRQGNTEAFF
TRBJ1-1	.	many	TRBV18	TGTGCCAGCTCACCACGGTCGATACAGGTCATGAACACTGAAGCTTTCTTT	CASSPRSIQVMNTEAFF
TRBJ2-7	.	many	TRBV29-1	TGCAGCGGTGGGGGCGACTCCTACGAGCAGTACTTC	CSGGGDSYEQYF
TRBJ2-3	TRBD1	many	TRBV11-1	TGTGCCAGCAGACCAACGACAGGGGGCACAGATACGCAGTATTTT	CASRPTTGGTDTQYF
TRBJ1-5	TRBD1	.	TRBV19	TGTGCCAGTAAACCGGACAGGGCTTTAATTGTGGATCAGCCCCAGCATTTT	CASKPDRALIVDQPQHF
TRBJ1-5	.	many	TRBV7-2	TGTGCCAGCACCGCGGGAGGCAATCAGCCCCAGCATTTT	CASTAGGNQPQHF
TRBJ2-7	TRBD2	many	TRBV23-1	TGCGCCAGCAGTCAATCCCGGCCAGGGCGAGGGACTAGCGGTTCCTACGAGCAGTACTTC	CASSQSRPGRGTSGSYEQYF
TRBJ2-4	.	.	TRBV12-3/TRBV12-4	TGTGCCAGCAGTTTAGGTCTCAAAAACATTCAGTACTTC	CASSLGLKNIQYF
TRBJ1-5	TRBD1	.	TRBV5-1	TGTGCCAGCAGCTACGGGACAGGCAATCAGCCCCAGCATTTT	CASSYGTGNQPQHF
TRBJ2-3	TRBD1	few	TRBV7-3	TGTGCCAGCAGCCCCACCGACAGGGCAGATACGCAGTATTTT	CASSPTDRADTQYF
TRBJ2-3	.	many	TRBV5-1	TGCGCCAGCCAGGGTTCAGATACGCAGTATTTT	CASQGSDTQYF
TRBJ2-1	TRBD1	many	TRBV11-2	TGTGCCAGCAGCTCCCGGGACAGGGGGCTAGGAAATGAGCAGTTCTTC	CASSSRDRGLGNEQFF
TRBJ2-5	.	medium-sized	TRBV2	TGTGCCAGCAGTTACCAAGAGACCCAGTACTTC	CASSYQETQYF
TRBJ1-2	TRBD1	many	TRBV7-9	TGTGCCAGCAGCTTAGGACAGGGATCGTCTGGCTACACCTTC	CASSLGQGSSGYTF
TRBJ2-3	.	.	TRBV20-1	TGCAGTGCCCCCGGAAGGGCGGGGGATACGCAGTATTTT	CSAPGRAGDTQYF